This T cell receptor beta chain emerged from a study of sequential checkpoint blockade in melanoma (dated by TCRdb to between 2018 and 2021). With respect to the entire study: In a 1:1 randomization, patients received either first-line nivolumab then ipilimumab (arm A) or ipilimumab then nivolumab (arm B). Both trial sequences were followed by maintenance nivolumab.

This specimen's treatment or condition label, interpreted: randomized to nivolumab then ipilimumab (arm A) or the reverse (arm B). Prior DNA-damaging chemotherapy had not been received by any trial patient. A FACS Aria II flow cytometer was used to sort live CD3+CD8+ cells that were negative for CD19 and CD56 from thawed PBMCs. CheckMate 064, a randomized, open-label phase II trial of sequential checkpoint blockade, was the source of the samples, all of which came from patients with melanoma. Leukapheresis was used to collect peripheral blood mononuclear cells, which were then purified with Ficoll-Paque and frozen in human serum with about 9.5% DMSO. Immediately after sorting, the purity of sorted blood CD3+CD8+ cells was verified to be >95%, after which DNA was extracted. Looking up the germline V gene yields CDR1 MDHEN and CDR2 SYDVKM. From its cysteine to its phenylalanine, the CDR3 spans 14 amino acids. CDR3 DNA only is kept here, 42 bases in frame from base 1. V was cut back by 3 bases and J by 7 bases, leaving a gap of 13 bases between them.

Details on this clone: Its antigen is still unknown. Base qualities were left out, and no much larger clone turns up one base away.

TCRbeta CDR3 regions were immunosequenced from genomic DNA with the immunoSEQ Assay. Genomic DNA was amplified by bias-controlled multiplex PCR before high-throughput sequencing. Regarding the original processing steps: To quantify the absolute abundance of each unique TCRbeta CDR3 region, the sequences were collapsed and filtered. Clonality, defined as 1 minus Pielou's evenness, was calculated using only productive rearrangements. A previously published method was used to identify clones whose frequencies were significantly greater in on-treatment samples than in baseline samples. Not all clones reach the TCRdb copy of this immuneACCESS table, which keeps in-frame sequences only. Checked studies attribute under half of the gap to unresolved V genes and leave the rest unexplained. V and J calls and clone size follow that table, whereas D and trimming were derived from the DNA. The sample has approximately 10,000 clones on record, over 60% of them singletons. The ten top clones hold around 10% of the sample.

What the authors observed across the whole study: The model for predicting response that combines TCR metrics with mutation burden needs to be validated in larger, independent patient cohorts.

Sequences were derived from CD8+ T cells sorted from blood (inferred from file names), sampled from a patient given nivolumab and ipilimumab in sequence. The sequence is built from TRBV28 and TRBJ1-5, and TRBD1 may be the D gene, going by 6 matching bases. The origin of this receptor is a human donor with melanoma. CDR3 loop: CASSFRGGRQPQHF. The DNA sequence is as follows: TGTGCCAGCAGTTTTAGGGGGGGACGGCAGCCCCAGCATTTT.